What follows describes a single TCR beta chain. As yet, its antigen is unknown. These data originate in a study of graft-versus-host responses after intestinal transplantation. Only in-frame clones appear in the TCRdb table, and some are missing; sequencing was by immunoSEQ multiplex PCR. The repertoire has over 90,000 clones, approximately 94% of them found once; the top ten carry more than 0.9%. Trimming at V came to 8 bases and at J to 4 bases, leaving 9 bases not matched to a gene. Per the germline V gene, CDR1 is MDHEN and CDR2 is SYDVKM. The CDR3 contains 14 residues. V is TRBV28 and J is TRBJ2-7; 9 bases fit TRBD1. The specimen was unstimulated CD8+ T cells sorted from spleen or lymph node cells, collected before intestinal transplant. This clonotype was obtained from a human donor who received an intestinal transplant. CDR3 in amino acids: CASRGTGKFYEQYF. In DNA, the CDR3 is TGTGCCAGCCGGGGGACAGGGAAGTTTTACGAGCAGTACTTC.